This T cell receptor (beta chain) was retrieved from a study of T cells in Graves' hyperthyroidism and ophthalmopathy. Study conclusions and caveats: A median around six months before onset, the model predicted ophthalmopathy. Through a model of 13 V-J features, ophthalmopathy was separated from stable hyperthyroidism.

Amplification of TCR beta CDR3 regions used RNA as the template. The HTBI primer set drove a first-round RT-PCR of the TCR CDR3. TCRdb re-called the multiplex PCR reads with MiXCR, one entry per CDR3 protein. This sample carries approximately 500,000 distinct CDR3 sequences, more than 45% of them seen once, and the ten largest clones take roughly 8.2%. In the case of this clonotype: The antigen remains undetermined.

Over 18 months, lack of ophthalmopathy progression marked Graves' hyperthyroidism as stable. In making diagnoses, clinical symptoms, serum thyroxine and TRAb, thyroid ultrasound and orbital computed tomography were all used. Germline V lookup: CDR1 MGHRA, CDR2 YSYEKL. V was cut by 4 bases and J by 2 bases, with 21 bases left in between. CDR3 length: 17 amino acids. This receptor was identified in a woman under 30 with Graves' hyperthyroidism. Sequences were obtained from peripheral blood or thyroid tissue (not recorded which). The V gene is TRBV4-1, the J gene TRBJ2-7; TRBD1 might be the D (6 bases). DNA for the CDR3: TGCGCCAGCAGCCGGCCCACGGGGCAGGGGCGCACCTACGAGCAGTACTTC. Residues: CASSRPTGQGRTYEQYF.